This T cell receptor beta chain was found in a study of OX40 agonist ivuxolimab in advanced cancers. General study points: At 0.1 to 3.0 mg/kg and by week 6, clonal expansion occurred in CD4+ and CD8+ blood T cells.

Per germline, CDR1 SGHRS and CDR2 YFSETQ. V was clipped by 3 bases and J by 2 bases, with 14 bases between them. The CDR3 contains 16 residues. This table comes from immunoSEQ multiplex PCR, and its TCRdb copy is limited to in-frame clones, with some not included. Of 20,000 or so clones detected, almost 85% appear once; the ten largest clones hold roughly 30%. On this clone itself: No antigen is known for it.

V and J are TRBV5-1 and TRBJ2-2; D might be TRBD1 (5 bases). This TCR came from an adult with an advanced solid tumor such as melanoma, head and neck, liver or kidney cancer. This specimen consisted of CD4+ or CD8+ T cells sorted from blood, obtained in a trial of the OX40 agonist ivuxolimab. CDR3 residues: CASSSPDSPNTGELFF. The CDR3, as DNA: TGCGCCAGCAGCTCCCCCGACAGTCCAAACACCGGGGAGCTGTTTTTT.